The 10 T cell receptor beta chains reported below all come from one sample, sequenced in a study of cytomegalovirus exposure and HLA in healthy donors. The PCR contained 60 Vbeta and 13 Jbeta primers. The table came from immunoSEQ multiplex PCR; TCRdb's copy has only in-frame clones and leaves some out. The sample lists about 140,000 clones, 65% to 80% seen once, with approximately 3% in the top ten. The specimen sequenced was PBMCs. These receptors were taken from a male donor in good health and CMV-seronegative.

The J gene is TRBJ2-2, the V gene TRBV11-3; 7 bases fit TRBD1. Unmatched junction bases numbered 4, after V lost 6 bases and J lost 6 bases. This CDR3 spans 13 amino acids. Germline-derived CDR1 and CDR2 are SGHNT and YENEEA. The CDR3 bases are TGTGCCAGCAGAGGACAGGCGCCCGGGGAGCTGTTTTTT. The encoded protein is CASRGQAPGELFF.

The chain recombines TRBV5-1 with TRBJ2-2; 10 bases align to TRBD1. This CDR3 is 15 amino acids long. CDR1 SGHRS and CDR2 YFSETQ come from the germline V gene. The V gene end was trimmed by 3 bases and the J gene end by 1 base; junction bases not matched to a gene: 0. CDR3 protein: CASSWTGGNTGELFF. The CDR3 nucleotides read TGCGCCAGCAGCTGGACAGGGGGGAACACCGGGGAGCTGTTTTTT.

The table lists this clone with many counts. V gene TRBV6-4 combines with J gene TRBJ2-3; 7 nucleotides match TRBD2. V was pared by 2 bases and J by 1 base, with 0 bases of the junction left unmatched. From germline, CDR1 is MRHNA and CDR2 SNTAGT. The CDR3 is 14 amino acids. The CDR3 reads CASSDAGGTDTQYF. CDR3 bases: TGTGCCAGCAGTGACGCGGGAGGCACAGATACGCAGTATTTT.

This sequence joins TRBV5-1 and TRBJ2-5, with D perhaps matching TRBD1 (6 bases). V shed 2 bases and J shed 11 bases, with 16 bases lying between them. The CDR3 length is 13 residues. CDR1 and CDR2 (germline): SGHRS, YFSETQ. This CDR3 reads CASSLGAGEEQYF. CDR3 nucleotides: TGCGCCAGCAGCTTAGGGGCAGGGGAAGAGCAGTACTTC.

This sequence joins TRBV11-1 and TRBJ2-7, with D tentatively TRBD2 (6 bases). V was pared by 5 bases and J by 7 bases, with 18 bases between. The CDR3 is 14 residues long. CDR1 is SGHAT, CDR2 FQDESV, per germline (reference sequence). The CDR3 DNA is TGTGCCAGCAGCCCTGAGGAGGGGCTCCGGGAGCAGTACTTC. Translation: CASSPEEGLREQYF.

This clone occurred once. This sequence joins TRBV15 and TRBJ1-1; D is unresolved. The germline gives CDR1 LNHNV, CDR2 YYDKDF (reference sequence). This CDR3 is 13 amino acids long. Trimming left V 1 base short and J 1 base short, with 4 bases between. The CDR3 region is CATSRGGNTEAFF. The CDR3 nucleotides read TGTGCCACCAGCAGAGGAGGGAACACTGAAGCTTTCTTT.

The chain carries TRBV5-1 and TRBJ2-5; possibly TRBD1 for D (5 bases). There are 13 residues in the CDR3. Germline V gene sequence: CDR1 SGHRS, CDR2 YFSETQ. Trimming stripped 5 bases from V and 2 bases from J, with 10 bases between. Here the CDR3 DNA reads TGCGCCAGCAGTGGACCAGGGCAAGAGACCCAGTACTTC. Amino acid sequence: CASSGPGQETQYF.

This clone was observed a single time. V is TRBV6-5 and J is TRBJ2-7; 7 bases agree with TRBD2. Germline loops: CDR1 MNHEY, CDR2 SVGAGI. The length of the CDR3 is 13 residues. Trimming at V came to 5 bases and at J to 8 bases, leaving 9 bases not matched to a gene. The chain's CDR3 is CASSSGVQIQQYF. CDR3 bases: TGTGCCAGCAGTAGCGGGGTCCAGATTCAGCAGTACTTC.

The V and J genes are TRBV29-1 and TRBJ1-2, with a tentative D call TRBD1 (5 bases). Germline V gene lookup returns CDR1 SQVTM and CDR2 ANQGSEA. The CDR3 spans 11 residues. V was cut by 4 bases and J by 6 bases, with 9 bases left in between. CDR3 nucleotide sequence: TGCAGCGTTGCCCAGGGCGATGGCTACACCTTC. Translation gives CSVAQGDGYTF.

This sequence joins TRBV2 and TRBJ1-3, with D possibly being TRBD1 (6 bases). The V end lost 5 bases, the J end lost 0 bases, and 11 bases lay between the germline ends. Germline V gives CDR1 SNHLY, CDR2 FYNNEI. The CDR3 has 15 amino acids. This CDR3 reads CASSFQGLSGNTIYF. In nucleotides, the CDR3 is TGTGCCAGCAGTTTTCAGGGGCTCTCTGGAAACACCATATATTTT.